This is a list of T cell receptor beta chains from one sample in a study of cytomegalovirus exposure and HLA in healthy donors. Produced via immunoSEQ multiplex PCR; TCRdb's table is partial and in-frame only. The sample shows about 130,000 clones, more than 75% of them seen only once. Sequenced: PBMCs. The source is a man younger than 45 in good health and CMV-seropositive. Both conserved end residues are part of each CDR3. The order of the fields is CDR3 length, J gene, D gene, clone size, V gene, CDR3 protein, CDR3 DNA. A D gene is named only where the DNA matches it firmly. Not all rows give a size; the values are once, few, many and, for expanded clones, a class.

cdr3_length: 11; j_call: TRBJ2-1; d_call: .; clone_size: once; v_call: TRBV9; cdr3_aa: CASRGEGEQFF; cdr3_nt: TGTGCCAGCAGAGGAGAGGGCGAGCAGTTCTTC
cdr3_length: 16; j_call: TRBJ2-7; d_call: TRBD2; clone_size: .; v_call: TRBV10-3; cdr3_aa: CAITPYSGIRQYEQYF; cdr3_nt: TGTGCCATCACTCCCTACAGCGGGATCAGGCAATACGAGCAGTACTTC
cdr3_length: 12; j_call: TRBJ1-1; d_call: .; clone_size: once; v_call: TRBV15; cdr3_aa: CATSTSDSLTFF; cdr3_nt: TGTGCCACCAGCACTTCGGACAGCCTGACTTTCTTT
cdr3_length: 17; j_call: TRBJ2-3; d_call: TRBD1; clone_size: .; v_call: TRBV19; cdr3_aa: CASSEGTGPKVTDTQYF; cdr3_nt: TGTGCCAGTAGTGAGGGGACAGGCCCAAAGGTCACAGATACGCAGTATTTT
cdr3_length: 19; j_call: TRBJ2-5; d_call: .; clone_size: .; v_call: TRBV9; cdr3_aa: CASSVESSPLDRDEETQYF; cdr3_nt: TGTGCCAGCAGCGTAGAGTCCTCCCCACTTGACAGAGATGAAGAGACCCAGTACTTC
cdr3_length: 16; j_call: TRBJ2-1; d_call: TRBD2; clone_size: .; v_call: TRBV9; cdr3_aa: CASSVGGRAIAGEQFF; cdr3_nt: TGTGCCAGCAGCGTAGGTGGGAGGGCCATAGCGGGTGAGCAGTTCTTC
cdr3_length: 14; j_call: TRBJ1-1; d_call: .; clone_size: .; v_call: TRBV7-2; cdr3_aa: CASSRGWANTEAFF; cdr3_nt: TGTGCCAGCAGCCGCGGGTGGGCGAACACTGAAGCTTTCTTT
cdr3_length: 11; j_call: TRBJ2-7; d_call: .; clone_size: .; v_call: TRBV6-1; cdr3_aa: CATQTINEQYF; cdr3_nt: TGTGCCACCCAAACTATAAACGAGCAGTACTTC
cdr3_length: 14; j_call: TRBJ2-1; d_call: .; clone_size: .; v_call: TRBV30; cdr3_aa: CAWIPPGSRNEQFF; cdr3_nt: TGTGCCTGGATCCCCCCAGGGTCTCGCAATGAGCAGTTCTTC
cdr3_length: 15; j_call: TRBJ2-3; d_call: .; clone_size: .; v_call: TRBV5-1; cdr3_aa: CASSLEVSRLYTQYF; cdr3_nt: TGCGCCAGCAGCTTGGAGGTCTCTAGGTTATATACGCAGTATTTT